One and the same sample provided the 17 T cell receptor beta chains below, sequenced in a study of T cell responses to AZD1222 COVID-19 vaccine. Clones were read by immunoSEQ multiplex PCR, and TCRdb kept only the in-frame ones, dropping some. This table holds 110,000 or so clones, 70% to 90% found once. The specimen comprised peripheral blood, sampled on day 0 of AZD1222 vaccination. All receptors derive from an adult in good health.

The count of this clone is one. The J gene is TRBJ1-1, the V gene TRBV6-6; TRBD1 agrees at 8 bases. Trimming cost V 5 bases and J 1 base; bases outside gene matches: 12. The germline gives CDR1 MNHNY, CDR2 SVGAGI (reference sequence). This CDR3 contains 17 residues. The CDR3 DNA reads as TGTGCCAGCAGTCACCATCCCGGGACAGGAGAGAACACTGAAGCTTTCTTT. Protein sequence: CASSHHPGTGENTEAFF.

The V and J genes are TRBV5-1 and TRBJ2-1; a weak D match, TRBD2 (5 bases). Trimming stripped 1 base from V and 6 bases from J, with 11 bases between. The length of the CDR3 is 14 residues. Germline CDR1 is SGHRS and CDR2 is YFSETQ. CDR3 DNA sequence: TGCGCCAGCAGCTTGATAGCGACTTCCAATGAGCAGTTCTTC. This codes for CASSLIATSNEQFF.

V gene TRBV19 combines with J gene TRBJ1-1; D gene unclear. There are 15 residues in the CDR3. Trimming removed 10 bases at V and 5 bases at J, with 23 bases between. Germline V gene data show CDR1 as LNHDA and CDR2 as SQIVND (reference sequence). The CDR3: CATDEPSSVGTEAFF. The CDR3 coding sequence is TGTGCCACCGACGAACCGTCCAGCGTGGGAACTGAAGCTTTCTTT.

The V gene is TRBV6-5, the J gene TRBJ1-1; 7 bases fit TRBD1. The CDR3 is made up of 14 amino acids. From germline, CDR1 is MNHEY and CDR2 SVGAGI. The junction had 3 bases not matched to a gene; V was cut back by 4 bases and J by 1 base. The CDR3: CASSWGQQNTEAFF. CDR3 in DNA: TGTGCCAGCAGTTGGGGACAGCAGAACACTGAAGCTTTCTTT.

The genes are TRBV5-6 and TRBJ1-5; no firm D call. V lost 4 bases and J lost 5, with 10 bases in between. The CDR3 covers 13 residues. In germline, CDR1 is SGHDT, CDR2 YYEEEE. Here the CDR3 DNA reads TGTGCCAGCAGCAGATCGAGGGATCAGCCCCAGCATTTT. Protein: CASSRSRDQPQHF.

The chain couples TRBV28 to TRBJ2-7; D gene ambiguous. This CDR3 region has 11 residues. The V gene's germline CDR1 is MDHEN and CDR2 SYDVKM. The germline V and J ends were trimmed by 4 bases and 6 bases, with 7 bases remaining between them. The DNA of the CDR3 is TGTGCCAGCAGTTCGGGCTTCGAGCAGTACTTC. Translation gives CASSSGFEQYF.

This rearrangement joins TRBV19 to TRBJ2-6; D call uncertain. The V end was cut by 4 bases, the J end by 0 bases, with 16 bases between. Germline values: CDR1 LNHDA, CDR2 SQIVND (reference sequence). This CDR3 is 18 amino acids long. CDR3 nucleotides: TGTGCCAGTAGTAAATCCATCACGCGGATCTCTGGGGCCAACGTCCTGACTTTC. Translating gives CASSKSITRISGANVLTF.

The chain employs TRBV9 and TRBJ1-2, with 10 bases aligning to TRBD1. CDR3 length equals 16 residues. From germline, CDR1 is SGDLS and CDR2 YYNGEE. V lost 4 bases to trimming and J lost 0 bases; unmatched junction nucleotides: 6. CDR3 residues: CASSSQGQGTNYGYTF. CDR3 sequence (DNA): TGTGCCAGCAGCTCACAGGGACAGGGGACTAACTATGGCTACACCTTC.

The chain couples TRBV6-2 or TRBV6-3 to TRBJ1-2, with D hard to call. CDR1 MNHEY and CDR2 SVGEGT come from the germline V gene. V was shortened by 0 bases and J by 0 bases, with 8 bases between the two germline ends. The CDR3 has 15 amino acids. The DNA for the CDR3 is TGTGCCAGCAGTTACTCCCAACCGGCTAACTATGGCTACACCTTC. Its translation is CASSYSQPANYGYTF.

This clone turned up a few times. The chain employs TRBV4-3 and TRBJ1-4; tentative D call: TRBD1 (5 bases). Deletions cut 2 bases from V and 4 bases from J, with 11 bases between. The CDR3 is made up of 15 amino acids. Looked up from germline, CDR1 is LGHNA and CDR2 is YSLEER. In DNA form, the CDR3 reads TGCGCCAGCAGCCAACTCGACAGCTTTAATGAAAAACTGTTTTTT. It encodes CASSQLDSFNEKLFF.

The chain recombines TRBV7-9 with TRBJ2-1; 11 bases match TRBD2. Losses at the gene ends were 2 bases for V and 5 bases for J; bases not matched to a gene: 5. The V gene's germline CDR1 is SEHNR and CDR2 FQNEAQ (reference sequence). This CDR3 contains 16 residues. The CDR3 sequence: CASSLTSGSLDNEQFF. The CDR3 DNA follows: TGTGCCAGCAGCTTAACTAGCGGGAGTCTAGACAATGAGCAGTTCTTC.

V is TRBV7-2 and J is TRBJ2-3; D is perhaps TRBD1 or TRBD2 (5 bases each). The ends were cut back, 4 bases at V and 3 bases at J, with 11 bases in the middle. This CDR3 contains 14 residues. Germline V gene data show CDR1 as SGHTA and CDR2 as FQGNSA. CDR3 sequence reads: CASSSPGGTDTQYF. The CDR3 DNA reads TGTGCCAGCAGCTCACCTGGGGGAACAGATACGCAGTATTTT. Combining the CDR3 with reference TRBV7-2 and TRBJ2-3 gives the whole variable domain GAGVSQSPSNKVTEKGKDVELRCDPISGHTALYWYRQSLGQGLEFLIYFQGNSAPDKSGLPSDRFSAERTGGSVSTLTIQRTQQEDSAVYLCASSSPGGTDTQYFGPGTRLTVL.

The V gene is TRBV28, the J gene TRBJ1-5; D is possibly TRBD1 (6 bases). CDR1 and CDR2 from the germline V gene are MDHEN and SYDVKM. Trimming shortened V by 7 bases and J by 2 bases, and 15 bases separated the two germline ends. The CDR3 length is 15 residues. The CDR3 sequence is CASTTGSPGNQPQHF. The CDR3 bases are TGTGCCAGCACCACAGGGTCCCCGGGCAATCAGCCCCAGCATTTT.

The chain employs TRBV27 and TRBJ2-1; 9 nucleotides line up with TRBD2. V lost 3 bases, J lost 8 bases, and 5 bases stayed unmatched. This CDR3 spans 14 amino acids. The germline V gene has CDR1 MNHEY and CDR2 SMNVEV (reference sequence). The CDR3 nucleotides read TGTGCCAGCAGTTTGTCCCTAGCGGGATATGAGCAGTTCTTC. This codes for CASSLSLAGYEQFF.

CDR3 sequence (DNA): TGTGCCAGTAGAGGACTGCGCGTGAACACTGAAGCTTTCTTT. It codes for CASRGLRVNTEAFF. The V call is TRBV19, the J call TRBJ1-1; D is ambiguous. The CDR3 covers 14 residues. Germline CDR1 reads LNHDA; CDR2 reads SQIVND (reference sequence). V was cut by 6 bases and J by 0 bases, with 11 bases left in between. The complete variable domain, with remaining parts taken from reference TRBV19 and TRBJ1-1, reads DGGITQSPKYLFRKEGQNVTLSCEQNLNHDAMYWYRQDPGQGLRLIYYSQIVNDFQKGDIAEGYSVSREKKESFPLTVTSAQKNPTAFYLCASRGLRVNTEAFFGQGTRLTVV.

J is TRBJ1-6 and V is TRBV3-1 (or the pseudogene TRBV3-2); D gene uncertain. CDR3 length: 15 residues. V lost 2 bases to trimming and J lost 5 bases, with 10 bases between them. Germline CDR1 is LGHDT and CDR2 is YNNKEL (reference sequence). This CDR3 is CASSQWQANNSPLHF. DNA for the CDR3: TGTGCCAGCAGCCAATGGCAGGCCAATAATTCACCCCTCCACTTT.

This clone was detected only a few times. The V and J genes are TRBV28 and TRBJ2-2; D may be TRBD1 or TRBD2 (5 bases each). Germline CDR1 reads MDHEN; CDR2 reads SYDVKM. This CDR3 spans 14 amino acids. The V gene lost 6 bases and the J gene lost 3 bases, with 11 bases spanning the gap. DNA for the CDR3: TGTGCCAGCAGACCGGGACGAGACACCGGGGAGCTGTTTTTT. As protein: CASRPGRDTGELFF.